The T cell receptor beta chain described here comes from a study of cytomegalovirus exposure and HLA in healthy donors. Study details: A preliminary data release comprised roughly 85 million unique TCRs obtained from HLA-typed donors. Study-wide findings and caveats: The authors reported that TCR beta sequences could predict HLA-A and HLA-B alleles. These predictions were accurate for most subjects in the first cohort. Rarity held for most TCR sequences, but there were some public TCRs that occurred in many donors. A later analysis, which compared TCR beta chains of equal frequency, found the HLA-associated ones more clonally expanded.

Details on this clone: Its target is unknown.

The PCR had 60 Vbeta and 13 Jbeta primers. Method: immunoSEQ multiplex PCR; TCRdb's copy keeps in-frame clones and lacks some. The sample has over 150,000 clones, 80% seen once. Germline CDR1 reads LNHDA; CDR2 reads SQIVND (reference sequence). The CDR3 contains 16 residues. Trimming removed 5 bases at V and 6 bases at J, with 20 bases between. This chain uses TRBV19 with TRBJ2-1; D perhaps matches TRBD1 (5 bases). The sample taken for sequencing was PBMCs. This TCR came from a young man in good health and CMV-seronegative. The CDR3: CASSSTEATLVNEQFF. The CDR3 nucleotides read TGTGCCAGTAGTTCGACAGAAGCAACCTTGGTCAATGAGCAGTTCTTC.